Here is one TCR beta chain with its context. The data are from a study of blood T cell repertoires in COVID-19. The overall study: Researchers got acute and convalescent COVID-19 samples from the United States, Italy and Spain. Nucleic acid was either cDNA or gDNA, and it came from T cells, B-cell-depleted T cells, or PBMCs.

In the authors' methods: For nucleated cells, counts were estimated from reference gene primer amplification. Clones were read by immunoSEQ multiplex PCR, and TCRdb kept only the in-frame ones, dropping some. Clonal size and the V and J genes are those of that table, whereas D and trimming came from the DNA. The data show a few hundred thousand clones, 89% seen once. The CDR3 length is 18 residues. V gave up 5 bases and J gave up 1 base; unmatched junction bases: 11. Germline lookup yields CDR1 MDHEN and CDR2 SYDVKM. What was sequenced was peripheral blood. V is TRBV28 and J is TRBJ1-1, with TRBD1 matching over 12 bases. This receptor was taken from a woman aged 40 to 50 who had recovered from COVID-19. The DNA of the CDR3 is TGTGCCAGCAGTCAAAAGGGGGGACAGGGGGCGAGGAACACTGAAGCTTTCTTT. Translated: CASSQKGGQGARNTEAFF.